What follows are 11 T cell receptor beta chains derived from one specimen sequenced in a study of CD8 T cells in ankylosing spondylitis. MiXCR was run by TCRdb on the 5' RACE reads, yielding one entry per CDR3 protein. The sample lists around 320,000 distinct CDR3 sequences; around 20% were seen once. The sample taken for sequencing was blood, either unsorted or a sorted T cell fraction (not recorded which). The receptors originated from a female donor with ankylosing spondylitis or in good health (not recorded which).

The chain is built from TRBV20-1 and TRBJ2-1, with 8 positions matching TRBD1. The CDR3 is made up of 13 amino acids. V shed 4 bases and J 7 bases; nucleotides not matched to a gene: 6. CDR1 and CDR2 (germline): DFQATT, SNEGSKA (reference sequence). Here the CDR3 reads CSATTGGRNEQFF. In DNA, the CDR3 is TGCAGTGCTACAACAGGGGGGCGGAATGAGCAGTTCTTC.

This clonotype was seen repeatedly, ten times or more. This chain connects TRBV20-1 to TRBJ1-1; D is unclear. CDR3 length: 11 amino acids. The germline gives CDR1 DFQATT, CDR2 SNEGSKA (reference sequence). This chain's CDR3 is CSRTQATEAFF. CDR3 coding DNA: TGCAGCCGGACCCAGGCCACTGAAGCTTTCTTT.

This clonotype was observed many times. This chain joins TRBV20-1 and TRBJ2-3; 7 bases line up with TRBD2. The length of the CDR3 is 15 residues. Per the germline V gene, CDR1 is DFQATT and CDR2 is SNEGSKA (reference sequence). V lost 3 bases and J lost 4; bases outside the gene matches: 10. CDR3 in DNA: TGCAGTGCTAGTAGTGGGGGGGGGTTCGCAGATACGCAGTATTTT. It codes for CSASSGGGFADTQYF.

This chain connects TRBV10-3 to TRBJ2-1; 11 bases are shared with TRBD2. Germline assignment: CDR1 ENHRY and CDR2 SYGVKD. The CDR3 consists of 15 residues. V was clipped by 5 bases and J by 4 bases; unmatched bases: 4. DNA for the CDR3: TGTGCCATCAGTACCGGGACTAGCGGTTACAATGAGCAGTTCTTC. Translated: CAISTGTSGYNEQFF.

The V gene is TRBV21-1, the J gene TRBJ2-1; the DNA was not used to check the table's D call, TRBD1. TRBV21-1 is listed as a pseudogene. The CDR3 consists of 15 residues. The CDR3 sequence: CASSSRDRGGNEQFF. The DNA for the CDR3 is TGTGCCAGCAGCAGCCGGGACAGGGGAGGAAATGAGCAGTTCTTC.

This chain connects TRBV20-1 to TRBJ1-6; D is unclear. Trimming cost V 0 bases and J 10 bases, with 13 bases left between them. The CDR3 contains 14 residues. CDR1 and CDR2 from the germline V gene are DFQATT and SNEGSKA (reference sequence). The CDR3 coding sequence is TGCAGTGCTAGAGATCAATCCCCGGACTCACCCCTCCACTTT. Translating gives CSARDQSPDSPLHF.

For this clonotype: A much larger clone lies one base from this, so it may be a read error. V gene TRBV20-1 combines with J gene TRBJ1-5; 7 bases agree with TRBD1. The CDR3 length is 13 residues. The V gene's germline CDR1 is DFQATT and CDR2 SNEGSKA (reference sequence). The CDR3 is CSARQGENQTQHF. Here the CDR3 DNA reads TGCAGTGCTAGACAGGGGGAGAATCAGACCCAGCATTTT.

Only a few counts were recorded for this clonotype. V is TRBV6-2 or TRBV6-3 and J is TRBJ1-5; no definite D call. V lost 3 bases to trimming and J lost 4 bases, with 4 bases between them. CDR1 is MNHEY and CDR2 is SVGEGT in the germline V gene. The CDR3 totals 12 residues. In DNA form, the CDR3 reads TGTGCCAGCAGTTATGGTAATCAGCCCCAGCATTTT. It translates to CASSYGNQPQHF.

This clonotype was seen only a few times. The chain links TRBV3-1 to TRBJ2-2; 7 bases are shared with TRBD2. The germline V gene encodes CDR1 LGHDT and CDR2 YNNKEL (reference sequence). This CDR3 region has 15 residues. J was trimmed by 2 bases and V by 3 bases; bases with no gene match: 3. The CDR3 nucleotides are TGTGCCAGCAGCCAGTCGGGACTAAACACCGGGGAGCTGTTTTTT. Its protein product is CASSQSGLNTGELFF. The variable domain in full, completed from reference TRBV3-1 and TRBJ2-2, reads DTAVSQTPKYLVTQMGNDKSIKCEQNLGHDTMYWYKQDSKKFLKIMFSYNNKELIINETVPNRFSPKSPDKAHLNLHINSLELGDSAVYFCASSQSGLNTGELFFGEGSRLTVL.

This clonotype was counted at least ten times. The chain recombines TRBV10-3 with TRBJ2-3, with 8 bases identical to TRBD1. CDR3 length: 15 amino acids. CDR1 is ENHRY, CDR2 SYGVKD, per germline. The ends lost 5 bases at V and 2 bases at J; junction bases unmatched: 6. CDR3: CAISMGQANTDTQYF. The CDR3 bases are TGTGCCATCAGTATGGGACAGGCAAACACAGATACGCAGTATTTT.

This clonotype is medium-sized within its sample. The V gene is TRBV29-1, the J gene TRBJ2-7, with 10 bases fitting TRBD1. J lost 3 bases, V lost 5 bases, and 4 bases had no gene match. The CDR3 contains 13 residues. Germline CDR1 is SQVTM and CDR2 is ANQGSEA. CDR3 amino acids: CSVRTGGFYEQYF. The CDR3 nucleotides read TGCAGCGTTCGGACAGGGGGTTTCTACGAGCAGTACTTC.